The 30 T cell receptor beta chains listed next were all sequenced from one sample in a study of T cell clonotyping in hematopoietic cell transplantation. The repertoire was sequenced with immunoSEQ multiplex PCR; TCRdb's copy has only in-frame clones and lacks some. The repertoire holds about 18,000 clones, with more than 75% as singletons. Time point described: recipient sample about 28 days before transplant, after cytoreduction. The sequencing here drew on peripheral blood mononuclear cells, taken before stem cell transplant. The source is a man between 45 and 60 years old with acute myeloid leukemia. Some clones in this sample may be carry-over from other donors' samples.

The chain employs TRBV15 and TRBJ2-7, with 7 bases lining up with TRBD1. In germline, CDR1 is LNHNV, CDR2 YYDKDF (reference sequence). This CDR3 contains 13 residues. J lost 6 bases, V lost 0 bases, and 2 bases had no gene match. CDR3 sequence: CATSRDRDSEQYF. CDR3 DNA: TGTGCCACCAGCAGAGATAGGGACAGCGAGCAGTACTTC. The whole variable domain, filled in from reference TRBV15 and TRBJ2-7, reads DAMVIQNPRYQVTQFGKPVTLSCSQTLNHNVMYWYQQKSSQAPKLLFHYYDKDFNNEADTPDNFQSRRPNTSFCFLDIRSPGLGDTAMYLCATSRDRDSEQYFGPGTRLTVT.

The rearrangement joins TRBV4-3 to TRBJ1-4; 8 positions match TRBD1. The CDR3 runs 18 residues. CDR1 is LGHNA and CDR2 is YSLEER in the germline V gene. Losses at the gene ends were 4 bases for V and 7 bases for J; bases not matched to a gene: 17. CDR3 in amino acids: CASSPSGLGTGLFEKLFF. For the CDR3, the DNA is TGCGCCAGCAGCCCATCGGGTTTAGGGACAGGACTTTTTGAAAAACTGTTTTTT.

Here the CDR3 reads CASSPRAPMDIQYF. The CDR3 nucleotides read TGTGCCAGCAGCCCGCGGGCCCCGATGGACATTCAGTACTTC. V is TRBV5-5 and J is TRBJ2-4; D may be TRBD2 (5 bases). The ends were cut back, 4 bases at V and 8 bases at J, with 16 bases in the middle. CDR1 SGHKS and CDR2 YYEKEE come from the germline V gene (reference sequence). The CDR3 extends over 14 amino acids.

CDR3 protein: CASSYSRFGNTIYF. CDR3 coding DNA: TGTGCCAGCAGTTACTCAAGGTTTGGAAACACCATATATTTT. The chain joins TRBV6-5 to TRBJ1-3; no definite D call. V was shortened by 0 bases and J by 3 bases, with 6 bases between the two germline ends. CDR3 size: 14 residues. CDR1 MNHEY and CDR2 SVGAGI come from the germline V gene.

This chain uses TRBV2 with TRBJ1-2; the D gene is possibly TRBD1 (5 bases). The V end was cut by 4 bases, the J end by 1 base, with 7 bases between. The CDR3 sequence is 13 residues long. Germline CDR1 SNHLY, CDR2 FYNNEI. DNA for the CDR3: TGTGCCAGCAGTGGGGACCTTAACTATGGCTACACCTTC. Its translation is CASSGDLNYGYTF.

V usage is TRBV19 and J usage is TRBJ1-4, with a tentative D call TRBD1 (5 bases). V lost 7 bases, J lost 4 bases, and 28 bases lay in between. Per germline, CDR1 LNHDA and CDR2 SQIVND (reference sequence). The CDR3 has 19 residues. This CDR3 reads CASNRPRAGPSMFNEKLFF. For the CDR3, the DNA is TGTGCCAGTAACCGCCCCCGGGCAGGGCCTTCAATGTTTAATGAAAAACTGTTTTTT.

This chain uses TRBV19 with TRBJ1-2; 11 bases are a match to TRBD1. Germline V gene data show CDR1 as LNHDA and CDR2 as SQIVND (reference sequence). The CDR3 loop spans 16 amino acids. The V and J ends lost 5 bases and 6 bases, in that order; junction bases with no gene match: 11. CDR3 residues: CASSSGQGADVDGYTF. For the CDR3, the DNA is TGTGCCAGTAGTTCCGGACAGGGGGCGGACGTAGATGGCTACACCTTC.

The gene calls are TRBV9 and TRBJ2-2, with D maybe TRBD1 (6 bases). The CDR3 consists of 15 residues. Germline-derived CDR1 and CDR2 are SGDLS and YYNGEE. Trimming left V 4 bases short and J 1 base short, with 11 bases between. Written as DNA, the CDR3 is TGTGCCAGCAGCATATCACAGGGGAACACCGGGGAGCTGTTTTTT. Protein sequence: CASSISQGNTGELFF.

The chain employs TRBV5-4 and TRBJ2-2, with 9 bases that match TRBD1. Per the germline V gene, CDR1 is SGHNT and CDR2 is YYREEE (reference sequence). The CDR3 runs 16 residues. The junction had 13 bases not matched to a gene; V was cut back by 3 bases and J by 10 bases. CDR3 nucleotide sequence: TGTGCCAGCAGCTCGCGCCGGGACAGGGTTCACGAGGAGCTGTTTTTT. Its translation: CASSSRRDRVHEELFF.

CDR3 bases: TGCGCCAGCAGCTTGGGAGAGTATCAGCCCCAGCATTTT. Protein: CASSLGEYQPQHF. The V and J genes are TRBV5-1 and TRBJ1-5; no reliable D call. CDR1 is SGHRS, CDR2 YFSETQ, per germline. The V gene lost 0 bases and the J gene lost 5 bases, with 6 bases spanning the gap. This CDR3 has 13 residues.

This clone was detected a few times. CDR3 sequence reads: CASSDLEAFF. The CDR3 DNA reads TGTGCCAGCAGTGATCTTGAAGCTTTCTTT. The chain employs TRBV2 and TRBJ1-1; D uncertain. Germline-derived CDR1 and CDR2 are SNHLY and FYNNEI. V was clipped by 3 bases and J by 7 bases, with 3 bases between them. This CDR3 is built from 10 residues.

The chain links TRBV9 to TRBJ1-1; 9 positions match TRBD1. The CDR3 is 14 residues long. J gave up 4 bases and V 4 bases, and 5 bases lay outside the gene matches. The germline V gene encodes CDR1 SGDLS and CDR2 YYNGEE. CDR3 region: CASSNRDRVTEAFF. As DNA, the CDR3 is TGTGCCAGCAGCAACCGGGACAGGGTCACTGAAGCTTTCTTT.

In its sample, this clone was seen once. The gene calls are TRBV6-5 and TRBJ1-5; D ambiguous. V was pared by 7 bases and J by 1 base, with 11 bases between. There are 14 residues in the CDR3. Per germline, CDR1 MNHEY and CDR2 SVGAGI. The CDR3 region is CASTQRPSNQPQHF. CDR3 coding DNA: TGTGCCAGCACCCAGCGCCCCAGCAATCAGCCCCAGCATTTT.

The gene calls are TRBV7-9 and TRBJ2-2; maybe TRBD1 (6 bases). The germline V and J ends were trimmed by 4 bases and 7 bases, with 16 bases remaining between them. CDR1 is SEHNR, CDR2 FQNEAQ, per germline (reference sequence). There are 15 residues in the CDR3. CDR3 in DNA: TGTGCCAGCAGCTCCACAGGGAGCGTCGTCGGGGAGCTGTTTTTT. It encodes CASSSTGSVVGELFF.

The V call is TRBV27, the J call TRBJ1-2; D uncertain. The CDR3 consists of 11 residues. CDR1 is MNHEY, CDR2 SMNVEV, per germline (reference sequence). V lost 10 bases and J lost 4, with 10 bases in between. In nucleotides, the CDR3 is TGTGCCATCTGGACGGGCTATGGCTACACCTTC. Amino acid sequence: CAIWTGYGYTF.

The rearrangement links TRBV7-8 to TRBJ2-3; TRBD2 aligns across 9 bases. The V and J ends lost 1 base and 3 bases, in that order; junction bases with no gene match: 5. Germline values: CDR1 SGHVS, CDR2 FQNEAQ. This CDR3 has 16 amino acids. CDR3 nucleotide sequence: TGTGCCAGCAGCTTAGGTGCTAGCGGGGATACAGATACGCAGTATTTT. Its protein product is CASSLGASGDTDTQYF.

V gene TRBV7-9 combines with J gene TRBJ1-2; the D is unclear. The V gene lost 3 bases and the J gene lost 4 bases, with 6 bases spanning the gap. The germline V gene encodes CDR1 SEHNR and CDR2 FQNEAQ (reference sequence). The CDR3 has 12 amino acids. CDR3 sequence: CASSLSFYGYTF. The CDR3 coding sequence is TGTGCCAGCAGCTTGAGCTTCTATGGCTACACCTTC. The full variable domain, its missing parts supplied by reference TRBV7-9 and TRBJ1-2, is DTGVSQNPRHKITKRGQNVTFRCDPISEHNRLYWYRQTLGQGPEFLTYFQNEAQLEKSRLLSDRFSAERPKGSFSTLEIQRTEQGDSAMYLCASSLSFYGYTFGSGTRLTVV.

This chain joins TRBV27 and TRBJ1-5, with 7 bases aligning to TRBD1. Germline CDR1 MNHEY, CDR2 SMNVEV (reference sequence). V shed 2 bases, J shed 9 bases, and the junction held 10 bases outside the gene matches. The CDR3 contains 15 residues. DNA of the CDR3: TGTGCCAGCAGTTTAGGCAGGGGGAGTGGGTGGCCCCAGCATTTT. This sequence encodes CASSLGRGSGWPQHF.

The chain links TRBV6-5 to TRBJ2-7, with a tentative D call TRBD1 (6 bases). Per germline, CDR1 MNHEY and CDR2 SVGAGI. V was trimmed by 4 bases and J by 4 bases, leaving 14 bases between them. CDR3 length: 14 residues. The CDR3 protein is CASSFLGTHYEQYF. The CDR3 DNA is TGTGCCAGCAGTTTCCTTGGGACACATTACGAGCAGTACTTC.

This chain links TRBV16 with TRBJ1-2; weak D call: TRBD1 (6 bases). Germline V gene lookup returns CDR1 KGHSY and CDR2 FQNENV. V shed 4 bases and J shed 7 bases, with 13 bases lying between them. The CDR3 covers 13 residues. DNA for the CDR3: TGTGCCAGCAGCCTCAACAGGGCGGGTGGCTACACCTTC. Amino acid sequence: CASSLNRAGGYTF. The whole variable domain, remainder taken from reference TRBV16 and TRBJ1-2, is GEEVAQTPKHLVRGEGQKAKLYCAPIKGHSYVFWYQQVLKNEFKFLISFQNENVFDETGMPKERFSAKCLPNSPCSLEIQATKLEDSAVYFCASSLNRAGGYTFGSGTRLTVV.

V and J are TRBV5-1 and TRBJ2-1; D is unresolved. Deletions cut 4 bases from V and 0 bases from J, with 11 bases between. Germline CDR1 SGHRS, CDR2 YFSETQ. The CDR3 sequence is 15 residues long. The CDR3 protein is CASSPRTDSYNEQFF. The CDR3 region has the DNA TGCGCCAGCAGCCCCCGGACGGACTCCTACAATGAGCAGTTCTTC.

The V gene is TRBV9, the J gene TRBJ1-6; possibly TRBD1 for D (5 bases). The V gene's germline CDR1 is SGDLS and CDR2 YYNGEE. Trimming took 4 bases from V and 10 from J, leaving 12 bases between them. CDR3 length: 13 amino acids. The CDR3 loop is CASSPSAGSPLHF. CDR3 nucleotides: TGTGCCAGCAGCCCCTCCGCAGGGTCACCCCTCCACTTT.

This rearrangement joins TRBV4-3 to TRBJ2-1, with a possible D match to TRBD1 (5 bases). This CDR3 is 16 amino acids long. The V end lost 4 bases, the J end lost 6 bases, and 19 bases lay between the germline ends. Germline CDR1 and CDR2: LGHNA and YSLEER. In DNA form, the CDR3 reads TGCGCCAGCAGCCTGCAGTGGCAGGGTAGTCGCAATGAGCAGTTCTTC. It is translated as CASSLQWQGSRNEQFF.

DNA of the CDR3: TGTGCCAGCAGTTCCGGCCGGCGGGGCCTCAATGAGCAGTTCTTC. Translating it yields CASSSGRRGLNEQFF. The J gene is TRBJ2-1, the V gene TRBV11-2; TRBD2 is a possible D gene (6 bases). Germline lookup yields CDR1 SGHAT and CDR2 FQNNGV. Trimming removed 6 bases at V and 6 bases at J, with 18 bases between. The CDR3 has 15 amino acids.

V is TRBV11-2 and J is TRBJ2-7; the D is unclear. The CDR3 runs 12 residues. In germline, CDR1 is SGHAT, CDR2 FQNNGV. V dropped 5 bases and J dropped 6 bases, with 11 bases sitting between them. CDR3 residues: CASSVQPPEQYF. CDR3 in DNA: TGTGCCAGCAGCGTACAGCCACCCGAGCAGTACTTC.

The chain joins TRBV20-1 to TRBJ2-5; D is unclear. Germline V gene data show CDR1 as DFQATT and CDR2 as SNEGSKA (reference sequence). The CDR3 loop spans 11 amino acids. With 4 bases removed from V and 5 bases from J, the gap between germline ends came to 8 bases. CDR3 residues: CSAIGLETQYF. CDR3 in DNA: TGCAGTGCTATCGGATTGGAGACCCAGTACTTC.

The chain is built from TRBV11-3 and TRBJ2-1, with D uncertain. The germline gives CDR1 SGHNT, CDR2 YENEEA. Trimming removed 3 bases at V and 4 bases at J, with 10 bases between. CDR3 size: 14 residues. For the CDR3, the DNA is TGTGCCAGCAGCTTCACGGAACGATACAATGAGCAGTTCTTC. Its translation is CASSFTERYNEQFF.

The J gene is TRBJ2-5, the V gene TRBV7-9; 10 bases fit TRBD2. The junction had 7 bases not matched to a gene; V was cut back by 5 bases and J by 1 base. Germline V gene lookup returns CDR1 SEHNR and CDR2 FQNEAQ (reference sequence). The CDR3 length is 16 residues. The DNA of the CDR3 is TGTGCCAGCAGCACGACTAGCGGGTACTCCCAAGAGACCCAGTACTTC. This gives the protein CASSTTSGYSQETQYF.

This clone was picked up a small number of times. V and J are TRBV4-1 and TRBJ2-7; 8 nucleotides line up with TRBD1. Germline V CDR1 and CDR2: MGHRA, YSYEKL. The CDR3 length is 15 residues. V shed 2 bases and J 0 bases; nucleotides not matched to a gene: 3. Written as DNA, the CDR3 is TGCGCCAGCAGCCAAACAGGGGGGAGCTCCTACGAGCAGTACTTC. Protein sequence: CASSQTGGSSYEQYF.

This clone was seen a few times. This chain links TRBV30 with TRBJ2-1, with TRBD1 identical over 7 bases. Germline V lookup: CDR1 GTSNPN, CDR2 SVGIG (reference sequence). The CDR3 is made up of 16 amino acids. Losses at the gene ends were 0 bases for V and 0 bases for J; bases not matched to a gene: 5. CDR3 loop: CAWSVAGGVSYNEQFF. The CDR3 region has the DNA TGTGCCTGGAGTGTGGCAGGGGGTGTCTCCTACAATGAGCAGTTCTTC.